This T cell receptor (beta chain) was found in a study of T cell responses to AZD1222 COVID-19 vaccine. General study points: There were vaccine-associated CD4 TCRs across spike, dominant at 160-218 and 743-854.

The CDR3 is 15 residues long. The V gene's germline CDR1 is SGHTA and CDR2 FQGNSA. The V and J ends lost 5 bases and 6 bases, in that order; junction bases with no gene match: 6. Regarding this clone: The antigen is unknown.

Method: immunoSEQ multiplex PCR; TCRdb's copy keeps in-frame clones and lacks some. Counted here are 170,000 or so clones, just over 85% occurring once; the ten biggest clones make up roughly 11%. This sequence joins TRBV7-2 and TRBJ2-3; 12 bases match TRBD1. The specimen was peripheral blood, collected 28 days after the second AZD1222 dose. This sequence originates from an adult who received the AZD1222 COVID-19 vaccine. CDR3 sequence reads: CASSIGTGGADTQYF. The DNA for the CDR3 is TGTGCCAGCAGCATCGGGACAGGGGGCGCGGATACGCAGTATTTT.